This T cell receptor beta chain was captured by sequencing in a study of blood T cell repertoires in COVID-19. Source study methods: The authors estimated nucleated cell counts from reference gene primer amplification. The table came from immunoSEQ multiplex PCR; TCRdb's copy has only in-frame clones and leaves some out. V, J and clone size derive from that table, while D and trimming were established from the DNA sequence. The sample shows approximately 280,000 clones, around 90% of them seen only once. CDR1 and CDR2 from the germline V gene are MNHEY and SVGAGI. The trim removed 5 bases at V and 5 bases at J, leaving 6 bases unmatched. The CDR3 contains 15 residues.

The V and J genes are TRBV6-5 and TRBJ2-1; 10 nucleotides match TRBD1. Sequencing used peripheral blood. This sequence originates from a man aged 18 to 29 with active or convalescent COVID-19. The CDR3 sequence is CASSPGTGVNNEQFF. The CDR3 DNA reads TGTGCCAGCAGTCCCGGGACAGGGGTCAACAATGAGCAGTTCTTC.